This TCR beta chain was identified in a study of control samples from healthy donors and cancer patients. The CDR3 length is 14 residues. The V gene lost 4 bases and the J gene lost 2 bases, with 13 bases spanning the gap. Germline CDR1 reads SGHDT; CDR2 reads YYEEEE. Produced via immunoSEQ multiplex PCR; TCRdb's table is partial and in-frame only. Found here are around 55,000 clones, around 90% of them singletons; the top ten hold about 1.4%. Sequenced input: PBMCs. The chain uses TRBV5-6 and TRBJ2-7; no firm D call. This receptor was identified in a man aged 35-49 years with colorectal cancer. This CDR3 reads CASSPRPETYEQYF. The CDR3 DNA reads as TGTGCCAGCAGCCCCAGACCAGAAACCTACGAGCAGTACTTC. The full variable domain, its missing parts supplied by reference TRBV5-6 and TRBJ2-7, is DAGVTQSPTHLIKTRGQQVTLRCSPKSGHDTVSWYQQALGQGPQFIFQYYEEEERQRGNFPDRFSGHQFPNYSSELNVNALLLGDSALYLCASSPRPETYEQYFGPGTRLTVT.